Below, 23 T cell receptor beta chains from the same sample are listed, as sequenced in a study of control samples from healthy donors and cancer patients. Sequencing used immunoSEQ multiplex PCR; TCRdb keeps in-frame clones, though not all of them. The sample shows roughly 160,000 clones, under 96% of them seen only once. The sample consisted of blood. Receptor source: a woman between 25 and 40 years old in good health.

The rearrangement uses TRBV14 and TRBJ2-1; 8 bases are shared with TRBD2. J lost 5 bases, V lost 5 bases, and 11 bases had no gene match. The CDR3 has 16 amino acids. Per the germline V gene, CDR1 is SGHDN and CDR2 is FVKESK. In DNA form, the CDR3 reads TGTGCCAGCAGCGATTATGGGGGAGCGGGAGACAATGAGCAGTTCTTC. Translation gives CASSDYGGAGDNEQFF.

V gene TRBV10-3 combines with J gene TRBJ1-2; perhaps TRBD1 as D (5 bases). Trimming took 0 bases from V and 2 from J, leaving 16 bases between them. CDR3 length: 17 amino acids. Per the germline V gene, CDR1 is ENHRY and CDR2 is SYGVKD. Here the CDR3 reads CAISESPRGSPNYGYTF. In nucleotides, the CDR3 is TGTGCCATCAGTGAGTCCCCTAGGGGAAGCCCGAACTATGGCTACACCTTC.

The V gene is TRBV27, the J gene TRBJ1-1; D unresolved. CDR1 is MNHEY, CDR2 SMNVEV, per germline (reference sequence). The CDR3 runs 15 residues. The V gene lost 0 bases and the J gene lost 4 bases, with 12 bases spanning the gap. The CDR3 sequence is CASSLSILGATEAFF. CDR3 nucleotides: TGTGCCAGCAGTTTATCGATTCTGGGAGCCACTGAAGCTTTCTTT.

The rearrangement joins TRBV11-2 to TRBJ2-3; TRBD2 agrees at 8 bases. CDR1 SGHAT and CDR2 FQNNGV come from the germline V gene. V lost 1 base to trimming and J lost 3 bases; unmatched junction nucleotides: 0. This CDR3 is 14 amino acids long. Here the CDR3 reads CASSLASGTDTQYF. CDR3 nucleotide sequence: TGTGCCAGCAGCTTAGCTAGCGGGACAGATACGCAGTATTTT. Variable domain in full (rest from reference TRBV11-2 and TRBJ2-3): EAGVAQSPRYKIIEKRQSVAFWCNPISGHATLYWYQQILGQGPKLLIQFQNNGVVDDSQLPKDRFSAERLKGVDSTLKIQPAKLEDSAVYLCASSLASGTDTQYFGPGTRLTVL.

The genes are TRBV2 and TRBJ1-2; no firm D call. The CDR3 spans 16 residues. V was cut by 7 bases and J by 0 bases, with 18 bases left in between. Germline CDR1 and CDR2: SNHLY and FYNNEI. The CDR3 DNA sequence: TGTGCCAGCACCCGAAGAGTGGCGGGAGCTAACTATGGCTACACCTTC. Amino acids: CASTRRVAGANYGYTF.

V and J are TRBV19 and TRBJ2-7, with TRBD2 identical over 8 bases. Germline CDR1 reads LNHDA; CDR2 reads SQIVND (reference sequence). There are 14 residues in the CDR3. J lost 3 bases, V lost 5 bases, and 6 bases had no gene match. The CDR3 reads CASSLTSVGYEQYF. DNA of the CDR3: TGTGCCAGTAGTTTGACTAGCGTCGGCTACGAGCAGTACTTC.

The V and J genes are TRBV15 and TRBJ1-3; the D gene is possibly TRBD1 (6 bases). In germline, CDR1 is LNHNV, CDR2 YYDKDF (reference sequence). Trimming left V 0 bases short and J 3 bases short, with 12 bases between. The CDR3 is 16 residues long. The CDR3 sequence: CATSRDRGSGGNTIYF. In nucleotides, the CDR3 is TGTGCCACCAGCAGAGATAGGGGGTCAGGTGGAAACACCATATATTTT.

The chain recombines TRBV7-6 with TRBJ2-3; no clear D. Germline CDR1 is SGHVS and CDR2 is FNYEAQ. The germline V and J ends were trimmed by 0 bases and 0 bases, with 10 bases remaining between them. The CDR3 covers 16 residues. CDR3 DNA: TGTGCCAGCAGCTTAGCGCTGGCAGAGAGCACAGATACGCAGTATTTT. Protein sequence: CASSLALAESTDTQYF.

The rearrangement joins TRBV29-1 to TRBJ2-2; D perhaps matches TRBD2 (5 bases). CDR1 is SQVTM, CDR2 ANQGSEA, per germline. There are 15 residues in the CDR3. V gave up 7 bases and J gave up 3 bases, with 18 bases separating them. This chain's CDR3 is CSAGRGGVDTGELFF. The CDR3 DNA reads TGCAGCGCCGGCCGCGGAGGTGTGGACACCGGGGAGCTGTTTTTT.

The chain uses TRBV7-9 and TRBJ1-5; D ambiguous. Looked up from germline, CDR1 is SEHNR and CDR2 is FQNEAQ (reference sequence). The CDR3 has 15 amino acids. The V gene lost 1 base and the J gene lost 5 bases, with 12 bases spanning the gap. DNA for the CDR3: TGTGCCAGCAGCTTAGGGTTCGGGAGCGATCAGCCCCAGCATTTT. Amino acids: CASSLGFGSDQPQHF.

The rearrangement joins TRBV5-1 to TRBJ1-2, with a tentative D call TRBD1 (6 bases). V lost 5 bases to trimming and J lost 8 bases, with 22 bases between them. Germline CDR1 and CDR2: SGHRS and YFSETQ. The CDR3 extends over 15 amino acids. CDR3 DNA: TGCGCCAGCAGGTGGACAGAAAGCGTGTGGTTAGGCTACACCTTC. This sequence encodes CASRWTESVWLGYTF.

The gene calls are TRBV5-1 and TRBJ1-3, with no clear D. CDR1 is SGHRS and CDR2 is YFSETQ in the germline V gene. Trimming removed 4 bases at V and 0 bases at J, with 14 bases between. This CDR3 comprises 16 residues. The CDR3 DNA reads TGCGCCAGCAGCGAACAACCAGAGTTCTCTGGAAACACCATATATTTT. Translation gives CASSEQPEFSGNTIYF. The variable domain in full, completed from reference TRBV5-1 and TRBJ1-3, reads KAGVTQTPRYLIKTRGQQVTLSCSPISGHRSVSWYQQTPGQGLQFLFEYFSETQRNKGNFPGRFSGRQFSNSRSEMNVSTLELGDSALYLCASSEQPEFSGNTIYFGEGSWLTVV.

The rearrangement uses TRBV27 and TRBJ2-2, with 10 bases lining up with TRBD2. Per the germline V gene, CDR1 is MNHEY and CDR2 is SMNVEV (reference sequence). This CDR3 contains 15 residues. Trimming removed 6 bases from V and 6 bases from J; junction bases left unmatched: 7. The CDR3 DNA is TGTGCCAGCAGCCCACTAGCGGGATGGGCCGGGGAGCTGTTTTTT. It yields the protein CASSPLAGWAGELFF.

The chain joins TRBV11-3 to TRBJ1-6; D possibly corresponds to TRBD1 (5 bases). The ends were cut back, 5 bases at V and 10 bases at J, with 12 bases in the middle. The CDR3 is 13 amino acids. The germline gives CDR1 SGHNT, CDR2 YENEEA. The CDR3 sequence: CASSPDSESPLHF. The CDR3 DNA reads TGTGCCAGCAGCCCTGACAGCGAATCACCCCTCCACTTT.

The rearrangement links TRBV9 to TRBJ2-3, with 7 bases matching TRBD2. CDR3 length equals 16 residues. V shed 0 bases and J 2 bases; nucleotides not matched to a gene: 6. CDR1 is SGDLS and CDR2 is YYNGEE in the germline V gene. DNA of the CDR3: TGTGCCAGCAGCGTAGGGATGGCGGGGGTCACAGATACGCAGTATTTT. It codes for CASSVGMAGVTDTQYF. The whole variable domain, remainder taken from reference TRBV9 and TRBJ2-3, is DSGVTQTPKHLITATGQRVTLRCSPRSGDLSVYWYQQSLDQGLQFLIQYYNGEERAKGNILERFSAQQFPDLHSELNLSSLELGDSALYFCASSVGMAGVTDTQYFGPGTRLTVL.

The rearrangement uses TRBV3-1 (or the pseudogene TRBV3-2) and TRBJ1-5; D is uncertain. The CDR3 is 13 amino acids. Trimming left V 4 bases short and J 4 bases short, with 8 bases between. Germline loops: CDR1 LGHDT, CDR2 YNNKEL (reference sequence). CDR3 loop: CASSRWVNQPQHF. The CDR3 nucleotides are TGTGCCAGCAGCCGTTGGGTTAATCAGCCCCAGCATTTT.

V and J are TRBV11-2 and TRBJ1-4; D is unresolved. Looked up from germline, CDR1 is SGHAT and CDR2 is FQNNGV. The CDR3 totals 14 residues. Trimming left V 2 bases short and J 7 bases short, with 11 bases between. The CDR3 loop is CASSLKGRAEKLFF. DNA of the CDR3: TGTGCCAGCAGCTTAAAGGGAAGGGCTGAAAAACTGTTTTTT.

V and J are TRBV9 and TRBJ2-1; 11 positions match TRBD2. The length of the CDR3 is 16 residues. The V gene end was trimmed by 1 base and the J gene end by 0 bases; junction bases not matched to a gene: 0. CDR1 and CDR2 (germline): SGDLS, YYNGEE. CDR3 bases: TGTGCCAGCAGCGTACTAGCGGGAGGCTCCTACAATGAGCAGTTCTTC. This codes for CASSVLAGGSYNEQFF.

The chain is built from TRBV11-3 and TRBJ1-3; 7 bases fit TRBD1. This CDR3 has 16 amino acids. Germline CDR1 and CDR2: SGHNT and YENEEA. V lost 6 bases and J lost 0; bases outside the gene matches: 8. The CDR3 DNA reads as TGTGCCAGCAGTCCAGGACAGGCGAACTCTGGAAACACCATATATTTT. This translates into CASSPGQANSGNTIYF.

The chain combines TRBV28 with TRBJ1-1; 7 nucleotides line up with TRBD1. The CDR3 spans 14 residues. V shed 6 bases and J 1 base; nucleotides not matched to a gene: 5. Germline V CDR1 and CDR2: MDHEN, SYDVKM. The CDR3 spells CASSLGQTNTEAFF. Written as DNA, the CDR3 is TGTGCCAGCAGCCTGGGACAGACGAACACTGAAGCTTTCTTT.

The chain has TRBV4-1 and TRBJ1-5; no clear D gene. Germline-derived CDR1 and CDR2 are MGHRA and YSYEKL. CDR3 size: 14 residues. Trimming pared 4 bases from V and 3 bases from J, leaving 10 bases between. The CDR3 loop reads CASSPRHLNQPQHF. The CDR3 DNA reads as TGCGCCAGCAGCCCTAGACACCTCAATCAGCCCCAGCATTTT.

This clone has only one observation. V is TRBV19 and J is TRBJ1-1; TRBD1 is a possible D gene (6 bases). The germline V gene encodes CDR1 LNHDA and CDR2 SQIVND (reference sequence). V was cut by 6 bases and J by 4 bases, with 21 bases left in between. The CDR3 totals 16 residues. The CDR3 here is CASRIYFRGGPTEAFF. CDR3 DNA sequence: TGTGCCAGTAGGATTTATTTTAGGGGGGGGCCCACTGAAGCTTTCTTT.

The rearrangement links TRBV18 to TRBJ1-2, with D possibly TRBD1 on 5 matching bases. The germline V gene encodes CDR1 KGHSH and CDR2 LQKENI. The CDR3 consists of 13 residues. V dropped 7 bases and J dropped 5 bases, with 14 bases sitting between them. CDR3 in DNA: TGTGCCAGCTTTGGACAAGAGGAATATGGCTACACCTTC. This sequence encodes CASFGQEEYGYTF.